Shown below are 2 T cell receptor beta chains from a single sample sequenced in a study of OX40 agonist ivuxolimab in advanced cancers. Sequencing was performed with immunoSEQ multiplex PCR; in TCRdb, only in-frame clones are kept and a portion is missing. Of 20,000 to 25,000 clones listed, more than 65% are singletons. The material was CD4+ or CD8+ T cells sorted from blood, obtained in a trial of the OX40 agonist ivuxolimab. The source of these receptors is an adult with an advanced solid tumor such as melanoma, head and neck, liver or kidney cancer.

This clone was observed a single time. V usage is TRBV28 and J usage is TRBJ1-6, with TRBD1 identical over 9 bases. This CDR3 has 17 amino acids. V shed 6 bases, J shed 14 bases, and the junction held 20 bases outside the gene matches. The V gene's germline CDR1 is MDHEN and CDR2 SYDVKM. The CDR3 coding sequence is TGTGCCAGCAGCCAAGGACAGGGGCCATCCCGTCTGGAGGCCCTCCACTTT. This encodes CASSQGQGPSRLEALHF.

The rearrangement links TRBV6-6 to TRBJ1-1; TRBD1 matches 7 bases. Germline V gene data show CDR1 as MNHNY and CDR2 as SVGAGI (reference sequence). Germline trimming cut 5 bases from V and 7 bases from J; bases unmatched to any gene: 7. The CDR3 spans 13 residues. In DNA, the CDR3 is TGTGCCAGCAGTACCCGACAGGGAATTGAAGCTTTCTTT. Its protein product is CASSTRQGIEAFF.